The 32 T cell receptor beta chains below come from one sample, sequenced in a study of T cell responses to AZD1222 COVID-19 vaccine. Method: immunoSEQ multiplex PCR; TCRdb's copy keeps in-frame clones and lacks some. The profile shows roughly 150,000 clones, roughly 85% of them singletons. Sequencing was performed on peripheral blood, taken on day 0 of AZD1222 vaccination. These receptors were obtained from an adult in good health.

This chain joins TRBV6-2 or TRBV6-3 and TRBJ2-1; D might be TRBD2 (6 bases). Trimming took 7 bases from V and 0 from J, leaving 13 bases between them. The germline V gene has CDR1 MNHEY and CDR2 SVGEGT. CDR3 length equals 15 residues. The CDR3: CASTPGGLSYNEQFF. The CDR3 region has the DNA TGTGCCAGCACCCCCGGGGGACTCTCCTACAATGAGCAGTTCTTC.

The count of this clone is one. The gene calls are TRBV5-4 and TRBJ2-3; 11 bases match TRBD2. Germline V gene lookup returns CDR1 SGHNT and CDR2 YYREEE (reference sequence). CDR3 length equals 15 residues. V dropped 5 bases and J dropped 4; count of bases not matched to a gene: 6. The CDR3 sequence: CASSKTSGVADTQYF. CDR3 sequence (DNA): TGTGCCAGCAGTAAGACTAGCGGGGTGGCAGATACGCAGTATTTT.

The V and J genes are TRBV7-2 and TRBJ2-7; possibly TRBD1 or TRBD2 for D (5 bases each). Germline CDR1 and CDR2: SGHTA and FQGNSA. The CDR3 runs to 12 residues. V was pared by 2 bases and J by 5 bases, with 7 bases between. The CDR3, as DNA: TGTGCCAGCAGCTTAACGGGGCACGAGCAGTACTTC. It codes for CASSLTGHEQYF.

V is TRBV7-9 and J is TRBJ1-2; D is ambiguous. CDR3 length: 13 amino acids. Germline values: CDR1 SEHNR, CDR2 FQNEAQ (reference sequence). Deletions cut 6 bases from V and 3 bases from J, with 11 bases between. CDR3 loop: CASSFTAYYGYTF. The CDR3 coding sequence is TGTGCCAGCAGTTTTACAGCGTACTATGGCTACACCTTC.

In this sample, this clone turned up a few times. The chain joins TRBV19 to TRBJ1-1; 7 bases fit TRBD1. With 1 base clipped from V and 2 bases from J, the junction kept 4 bases outside the gene matches. Germline V gene sequence: CDR1 LNHDA, CDR2 SQIVND (reference sequence). The CDR3 contains 15 residues. The CDR3 sequence: CASSIAGQTNTEAFF. CDR3 DNA sequence: TGTGCCAGTAGTATAGCGGGACAGACTAACACTGAAGCTTTCTTT.

The V and J genes are TRBV30 and TRBJ1-1; D uncertain. Germline lookup yields CDR1 GTSNPN and CDR2 SVGIG (reference sequence). V was shortened by 4 bases and J by 5 bases, with 8 bases between the two germline ends. The CDR3 length is 11 residues. The CDR3 loop reads CAWKWRTEAFF. The CDR3 coding sequence is TGTGCCTGGAAATGGCGAACTGAAGCTTTCTTT.

The chain carries TRBV28 and TRBJ2-7; D remains ambiguous. V was cut by 0 bases and J by 2 bases, with 8 bases left in between. Looked up from germline, CDR1 is MDHEN and CDR2 is SYDVKM. This CDR3 comprises 14 residues. The CDR3 sequence: CASSLWTPPYEQYF. For the CDR3, the DNA is TGTGCCAGCAGTTTATGGACACCACCCTACGAGCAGTACTTC.

This chain joins TRBV5-1 and TRBJ2-3; no firm D call. The CDR3 has 15 residues. Germline CDR1 and CDR2: SGHRS and YFSETQ. Trimming stripped 0 bases from V and 0 bases from J, with 8 bases between. The CDR3 here is CASSLGVPSTDTQYF. DNA of the CDR3: TGCGCCAGCAGCTTGGGGGTCCCGAGCACAGATACGCAGTATTTT.

V usage is TRBV11-2 and J usage is TRBJ2-1; D is unresolved. Germline V gives CDR1 SGHAT, CDR2 FQNNGV. There are 13 residues in the CDR3. V gave up 5 bases and J gave up 8 bases, with 13 bases separating them. This CDR3 is CASSNPTSDEQFF. DNA of the CDR3: TGTGCCAGCAGCAACCCCACGTCAGATGAGCAGTTCTTC.

The genes are TRBV30 and TRBJ1-5; 8 nucleotides align to TRBD1. The germline V gene encodes CDR1 GTSNPN and CDR2 SVGIG (reference sequence). This CDR3 is built from 16 residues. J was trimmed by 9 bases and V by 0 bases; bases with no gene match: 13. The CDR3 nucleotides are TGTGCCTGGAGTGTACAACGGACAGGGTGGAGTGGGCCCCAGCATTTT. Protein sequence: CAWSVQRTGWSGPQHF.

The chain is built from TRBV10-3 and TRBJ1-2; TRBD1 matches 9 bases. Trimming took 3 bases from V and 0 from J; bases not matched to a gene: 5. The CDR3 consists of 16 residues. The germline CDR1 and CDR2 sequences are ENHRY and SYGVKD. CDR3 DNA sequence: TGTGCCATCAGTGAAGGGGACAGGGTAGCTAACTATGGCTACACCTTC. Translation: CAISEGDRVANYGYTF.

The chain has TRBV12-3 or TRBV12-4 and TRBJ1-1; D remains ambiguous. Trimming took 4 bases from V and 5 from J, leaving 11 bases between them. The CDR3 has 13 amino acids. The CDR3 reads CASSYAMVTEAFF. For the CDR3, the DNA is TGTGCCAGCAGTTACGCCATGGTTACTGAAGCTTTCTTT.

This clone came up a few times. This chain joins TRBV27 and TRBJ1-6; D possibly corresponds to TRBD1 (5 bases). CDR3 size: 15 residues. From germline, CDR1 is MNHEY and CDR2 SMNVEV (reference sequence). The V and J ends lost 6 bases and 6 bases respectively, with 15 bases between them. The CDR3 DNA reads as TGTGCCAGCAGCTCCCTCCGGGGGTCTAATTCACCCCTCCACTTT. Translated, it gives CASSSLRGSNSPLHF.

The chain is built from TRBV19 and TRBJ2-3, with 10 bases lining up with TRBD2. Germline V gene data show CDR1 as LNHDA and CDR2 as SQIVND (reference sequence). The CDR3 has 17 amino acids. Unmatched junction bases numbered 10, after V lost 5 bases and J lost 2 bases. The CDR3, as DNA: TGTGCCAGTAGTGCCGGGCCTCTAGCGGGGGCCACAGATACGCAGTATTTT. Its protein is CASSAGPLAGATDTQYF.

The J gene is TRBJ1-4, the V gene TRBV7-9; no clear D. The CDR3 spans 11 residues. The V end was cut by 5 bases, the J end by 11 bases, with 9 bases between. CDR1 is SEHNR, CDR2 FQNEAQ, per germline (reference sequence). Written as DNA, the CDR3 is TGTGCCAGCAGCATAGGGTGGAAACTGTTTTTT. Translation: CASSIGWKLFF.

The V gene is TRBV28, the J gene TRBJ1-2, with 9 bases that match TRBD1. Germline V gene data show CDR1 as MDHEN and CDR2 as SYDVKM. CDR3 length: 15 residues. The J segment lost 8 bases and the V segment lost 5 bases, leaving 12 bases of the junction unmatched. The CDR3 loop reads CASSPLDRGSVGYTF. The CDR3 DNA reads as TGTGCCAGCAGTCCCCTCGACAGGGGGTCGGTCGGCTACACCTTC.

This chain joins TRBV30 and TRBJ1-4, with 8 bases that match TRBD1. V lost 2 bases to trimming and J lost 8 bases; unmatched junction nucleotides: 7. Germline loops: CDR1 GTSNPN, CDR2 SVGIG (reference sequence). This CDR3 spans 14 amino acids. The CDR3 here is CAWSTTGVGEKLFF. The CDR3 DNA follows: TGTGCCTGGAGTACGACAGGGGTAGGAGAAAAACTGTTTTTT.

This clone was detected once. The chain employs TRBV5-1 and TRBJ2-7, with D hard to call. V lost 10 bases, J lost 4 bases, and 15 bases lay in between. Looked up from germline, CDR1 is SGHRS and CDR2 is YFSETQ. This CDR3 contains 12 residues. In DNA form, the CDR3 reads TGCGCCGGTCCCGGGTACACGTACGAGCAGTACTTC. It specifies CAGPGYTYEQYF.

The rearrangement uses TRBV11-3 and TRBJ2-7; D unclear. This CDR3 contains 14 residues. In germline, CDR1 is SGHNT, CDR2 YENEEA. Between the trimmed V and J ends, which lost 0 bases and 7 bases, there was a span of 13 bases. This CDR3 reads CASSLDPGAREQYF. CDR3 coding DNA: TGTGCCAGCAGCTTAGATCCCGGCGCGCGGGAGCAGTACTTC.

J is TRBJ1-4 and V is TRBV19; 8 positions agree with TRBD1. The length of the CDR3 is 15 residues. V lost 4 bases and J lost 4; bases outside the gene matches: 5. In germline, CDR1 is LNHDA, CDR2 SQIVND (reference sequence). The CDR3 DNA reads TGTGCCAGTAGTACCCGGACAGGGAATAATGAAAAACTGTTTTTT. Translation gives CASSTRTGNNEKLFF.

The genes are TRBV30 and TRBJ1-5; D is uncertain. CDR3 size: 13 residues. Deletions cut 4 bases from V and 4 bases from J, with 11 bases between. Germline V gives CDR1 GTSNPN, CDR2 SVGIG (reference sequence). CDR3 residues: CAWNRLINQPQHF. CDR3 coding DNA: TGTGCCTGGAATCGGCTGATTAATCAGCCCCAGCATTTT.

The chain employs TRBV7-9 and TRBJ1-1, with 11 bases that match TRBD1. J lost 4 bases, V lost 5 bases, and 6 bases had no gene match. Per germline, CDR1 SEHNR and CDR2 FQNEAQ (reference sequence). The CDR3 contains 15 residues. CDR3 in DNA: TGTGCCAGCAGCGACCGGGGGACAGGGGGCACTGAAGCTTTCTTT. It is translated as CASSDRGTGGTEAFF.

The rearrangement links TRBV4-2 to TRBJ2-1; D remains unclear. Germline V gene lookup returns CDR1 LGHNA and CDR2 YNFKEQ. V was shortened by 3 bases and J by 0 bases, with 12 bases between the two germline ends. CDR3 length: 16 residues. CDR3 sequence reads: CASSHGDFSSYNEQFF. For the CDR3, the DNA is TGTGCCAGCAGCCATGGCGACTTTTCCTCCTACAATGAGCAGTTCTTC.

The chain recombines TRBV20-1 with TRBJ2-1; possibly TRBD1 for D (6 bases). This CDR3 comprises 15 residues. Between the trimmed V and J ends, which lost 3 bases and 8 bases, there was a span of 20 bases. Germline CDR1 reads DFQATT; CDR2 reads SNEGSKA (reference sequence). This CDR3 is CSASAELDSLDEQFF. CDR3 nucleotides: TGCAGTGCTAGTGCCGAACTGGACAGTTTAGATGAGCAGTTCTTC.

This clone has just one count. J is TRBJ1-1 and V is TRBV27; D is unresolved. Germline V gives CDR1 MNHEY, CDR2 SMNVEV (reference sequence). CDR3 length equals 13 residues. Trimming left V 4 bases short and J 1 base short, with 7 bases between. CDR3 sequence reads: CASSSVKNTEAFF. The CDR3 DNA follows: TGTGCCAGCAGTTCAGTTAAGAACACTGAAGCTTTCTTT.

The J gene is TRBJ1-5, the V gene TRBV30; D gene unclear. The germline V and J ends were trimmed by 8 bases and 0 bases, with 14 bases remaining between them. Germline values: CDR1 GTSNPN, CDR2 SVGIG (reference sequence). The length of the CDR3 is 14 residues. CDR3 residues: CASRAKGSNQPQHF. For the CDR3, the DNA is TGTGCCAGTCGGGCGAAGGGTAGCAATCAGCCCCAGCATTTT.

This chain joins TRBV30 and TRBJ1-5; 9 bases match TRBD1. The CDR3 is 15 residues long. With V trimmed by 3 bases and J by 2 bases, 5 bases remained unmatched. Germline V CDR1 and CDR2: GTSNPN, SVGIG (reference sequence). This CDR3 is CAWSGDRARNQPQHF. CDR3 bases: TGTGCCTGGAGCGGGGACAGGGCTCGCAATCAGCCCCAGCATTTT.

J is TRBJ1-1 and V is TRBV28; 8 bases line up with TRBD1. Germline V CDR1 and CDR2: MDHEN, SYDVKM. Losses at the gene ends were 1 base for V and 2 bases for J; bases not matched to a gene: 24. The CDR3 has 22 amino acids. The CDR3 nucleotides read TGTGCCAGCAGTTTATCAATGGCTGGATGGGGCAGACAGGGGAGAAAAAACACTGAAGCTTTCTTT. Translated: CASSLSMAGWGRQGRKNTEAFF. Using reference TRBV28 and TRBJ1-1 for the parts outside the CDR3, the full variable domain is DVKVTQSSRYLVKRTGEKVFLECVQDMDHENMFWYRQDPGLGLRLIYFSYDVKMKEKGDIPEGYSVSREKKERFSLILESASTNQTSMYLCASSLSMAGWGRQGRKNTEAFFGQGTRLTVV.

This chain joins TRBV28 and TRBJ1-1; no clear D. The V gene's germline CDR1 is MDHEN and CDR2 SYDVKM. The CDR3 runs 14 residues. V was clipped by 1 base and J by 5 bases, with 11 bases between them. CDR3 DNA sequence: TGTGCCAGCAGTTTATTTCTGGGTTATACTGAAGCTTTCTTT. Translation gives CASSLFLGYTEAFF.

The count of this clone is one. The CDR3 sequence is CAISVGQVDEKLFF. The CDR3 DNA is TGTGCCATCAGTGTAGGGCAGGTCGATGAAAAACTGTTTTTT. The chain links TRBV10-3 to TRBJ1-4; D gene uncertain. The CDR3 has 14 residues. With 4 bases removed from V and 6 bases from J, the gap between germline ends came to 12 bases. In germline, CDR1 is ENHRY, CDR2 SYGVKD.

This chain uses TRBV2 with TRBJ1-1; possibly TRBD1 for D (6 bases). This CDR3 has 15 residues. The V end was cut by 8 bases, the J end by 1 base, with 17 bases between. Germline V gene lookup returns CDR1 SNHLY and CDR2 FYNNEI. CDR3 in amino acids: CASAHGTLKNTEAFF. In DNA form, the CDR3 reads TGTGCCAGCGCGCACGGGACACTTAAGAACACTGAAGCTTTCTTT.

The chain employs TRBV30 and TRBJ2-2; D is unresolved. Trimming took off 3 bases at V and 5 bases at J, with 7 bases between the two ends. Germline CDR1 GTSNPN, CDR2 SVGIG (reference sequence). This CDR3 is 12 amino acids long. CDR3: CAWRAKTGELFF. The CDR3 DNA is TGTGCCTGGAGGGCTAAAACCGGGGAGCTGTTTTTT.